The text below deals with one T cell receptor (beta chain). Its antigen is as yet unknown. These data originate in a study of T cell responses to AZD1222 COVID-19 vaccine. Overall study results and limits: Rises in breadth and depth of Spike-specific TCRs came after two AZD1222 doses. Sampled repertoires all dated from after the peak T cell response.

This table comes from immunoSEQ multiplex PCR, and its TCRdb copy is limited to in-frame clones, with some not included. The sample includes more than 110,000 clones, around nine tenths of them seen just once. Trimming stripped 6 bases from V and 4 bases from J, with 16 bases between. Germline V gene sequence: CDR1 MNHEY, CDR2 SMNVEV (reference sequence). The CDR3 runs 15 residues. Sequences were derived from peripheral blood, sampled on day 0 of AZD1222 vaccination. The clonotype originates from an adult in good health. The J gene is TRBJ2-1, the V gene TRBV27; weak D call: TRBD2 (5 bases). The CDR3 reads CASRYTTGIYNEQFF. CDR3 nucleotides: TGTGCCAGCAGGTACACTACGGGGATATACAATGAGCAGTTCTTC.